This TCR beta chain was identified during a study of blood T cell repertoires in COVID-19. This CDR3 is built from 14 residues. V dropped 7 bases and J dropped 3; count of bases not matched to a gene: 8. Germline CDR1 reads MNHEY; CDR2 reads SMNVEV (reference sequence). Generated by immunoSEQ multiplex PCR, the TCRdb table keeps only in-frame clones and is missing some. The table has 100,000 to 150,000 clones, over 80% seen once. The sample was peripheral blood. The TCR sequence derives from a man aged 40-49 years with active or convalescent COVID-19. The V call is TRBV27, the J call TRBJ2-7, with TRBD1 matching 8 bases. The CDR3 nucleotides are TGTGCCAGCAAAAGGACAGGGCGAAACTACGAGCAGTACTTC. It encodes CASKRTGRNYEQYF.